Here is one T cell receptor (beta chain) with its context. This specimen belongs to a study of blood T cell repertoires in COVID-19. Overall study: Samples representing acute and convalescent COVID-19 were sourced from the United States, Italy and Spain. PBMCs, B-cell-depleted T cells, or T cells provided the cDNA or gDNA that made up the material.

The CDR3 is 13 residues long. V dropped 7 bases and J dropped 5; count of bases not matched to a gene: 7. Germline CDR1 and CDR2: GTSNPN and SVGIG (reference sequence). Data came from immunoSEQ multiplex PCR; TCRdb stores just in-frame clones and leaves some out. This table holds approximately 200,000 clones, over 80% found once. The TCR originated in a man aged 18 to 35 with acute COVID-19. V usage is TRBV30 and J usage is TRBJ1-5; 8 positions agree with TRBD1. The sample taken for sequencing was PBMCs or T cells enriched from blood (not recorded which). In DNA, the CDR3 is TGTGCCTCCCAGGACAGGGACGATCAGCCCCAGCATTTT. It translates to CASQDRDDQPQHF.